This T cell receptor beta chain was obtained from a study of PD-1 blockade in mismatch repair-deficient tumors. In the study overall: Patients had 12 mismatch repair-deficient cancer types and were previously treated and progressing. The study's findings and limits: Tumor-resident clones, often undetectable pretreatment in blood, expanded then contracted after pembrolizumab.

Produced via immunoSEQ multiplex PCR; TCRdb's table is partial and in-frame only. In the table there are about 84,000 clones, 81% of which are singletons. About this clone: Its antigen is undetermined.

Germline values: CDR1 SGHAT, CDR2 FQNNGV. V was trimmed by 4 bases and J by 2 bases, leaving 24 bases between them. The CDR3 loop spans 18 amino acids. The TCR-sequenced patients were a few responders to pembrolizumab. The chain links TRBV11-2 to TRBJ2-7; TRBD2 is a possible D gene (7 bases). The source material was peripheral blood, sampled 12 weeks after starting pembrolizumab. The TCR comes from an adult with mismatch repair-deficient cancer. The DNA of the CDR3 is TGTGCCAGCAGCTCACCCTGGGGGGGGCAAGCGGAAACCTACGAGCAGTACTTC. Encoded protein: CASSSPWGGQAETYEQYF.